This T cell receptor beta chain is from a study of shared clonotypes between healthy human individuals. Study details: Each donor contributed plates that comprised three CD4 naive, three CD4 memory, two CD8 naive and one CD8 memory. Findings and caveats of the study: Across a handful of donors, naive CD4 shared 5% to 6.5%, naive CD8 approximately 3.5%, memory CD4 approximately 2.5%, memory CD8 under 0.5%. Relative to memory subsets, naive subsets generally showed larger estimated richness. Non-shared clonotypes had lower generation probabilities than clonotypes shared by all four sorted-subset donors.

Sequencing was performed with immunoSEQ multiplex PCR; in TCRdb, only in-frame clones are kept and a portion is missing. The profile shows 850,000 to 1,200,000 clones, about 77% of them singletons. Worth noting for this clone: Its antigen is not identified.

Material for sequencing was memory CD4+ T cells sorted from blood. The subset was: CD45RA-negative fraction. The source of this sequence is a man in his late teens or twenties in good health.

CDR3 DNA sequence: TGTGCCAGCAGTCTGGGACAGGGATCGGGAGGCTACACCTTC. Translation: CASSLGQGSGGYTF. This sequence joins TRBV6-5 and TRBJ1-2, with 9 nucleotides matching TRBD1. Germline CDR1 reads MNHEY; CDR2 reads SVGAGI. Trimming at V came to 5 bases and at J to 8 bases, leaving 9 bases not matched to a gene. The CDR3 covers 14 residues.